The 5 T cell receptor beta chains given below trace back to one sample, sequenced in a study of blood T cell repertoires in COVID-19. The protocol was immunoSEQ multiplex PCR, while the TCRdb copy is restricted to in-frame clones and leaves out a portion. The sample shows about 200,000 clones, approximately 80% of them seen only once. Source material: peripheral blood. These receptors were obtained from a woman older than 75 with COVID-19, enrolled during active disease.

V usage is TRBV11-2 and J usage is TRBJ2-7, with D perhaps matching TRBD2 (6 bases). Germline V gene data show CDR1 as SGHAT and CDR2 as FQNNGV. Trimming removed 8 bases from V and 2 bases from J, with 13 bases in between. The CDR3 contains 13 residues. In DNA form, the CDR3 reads TGTGCCAGCGCCGGGACTGCTACCTACGAGCAGTACTTC. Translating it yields CASAGTATYEQYF.

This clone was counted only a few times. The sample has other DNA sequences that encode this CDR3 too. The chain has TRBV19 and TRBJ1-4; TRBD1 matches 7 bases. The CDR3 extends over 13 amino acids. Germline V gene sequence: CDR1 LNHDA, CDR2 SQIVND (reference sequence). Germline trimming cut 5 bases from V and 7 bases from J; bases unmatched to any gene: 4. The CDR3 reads CASSPRDSEKLFF. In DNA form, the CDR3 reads TGTGCCAGTAGTCCCCGGGACAGTGAAAAACTGTTTTTT. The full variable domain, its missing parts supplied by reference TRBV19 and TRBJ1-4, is DGGITQSPKYLFRKEGQNVTLSCEQNLNHDAMYWYRQDPGQGLRLIYYSQIVNDFQKGDIAEGYSVSREKKESFPLTVTSAQKNPTAFYLCASSPRDSEKLFFGSGTQLSVL.

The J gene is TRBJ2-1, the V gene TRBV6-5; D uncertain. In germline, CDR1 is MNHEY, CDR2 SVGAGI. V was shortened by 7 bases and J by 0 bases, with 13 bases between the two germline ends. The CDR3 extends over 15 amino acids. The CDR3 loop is CASKSGRSSYNEQFF. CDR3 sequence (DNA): TGTGCCAGCAAAAGTGGTAGAAGCTCCTACAATGAGCAGTTCTTC.

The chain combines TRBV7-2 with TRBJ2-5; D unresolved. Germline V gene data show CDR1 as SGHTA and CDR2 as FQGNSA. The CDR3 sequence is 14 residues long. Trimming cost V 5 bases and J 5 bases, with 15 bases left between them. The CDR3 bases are TGTGCCAGCAGCGGCCCCCAGCGTAGGGAGACCCAGTACTTC. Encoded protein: CASSGPQRRETQYF.

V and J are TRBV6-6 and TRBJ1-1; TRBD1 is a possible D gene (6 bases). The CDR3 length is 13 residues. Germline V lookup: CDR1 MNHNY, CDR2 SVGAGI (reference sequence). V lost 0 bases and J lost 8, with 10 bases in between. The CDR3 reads CASSYSGQGEAFF. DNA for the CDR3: TGTGCCAGCAGTTACTCGGGGCAGGGGGAAGCTTTCTTT.